The 27 T cell receptor beta chains reported below all come from one sample, sequenced in a study of blood T cells in healthy people across ages. The authors ran a second PCR of about 6 to 11 cycles using a sample-barcoded 5' primer and a J-beta primer mix. TCRdb re-derived calls from the 5' RACE reads in MiXCR, one entry per CDR3 protein. The repertoire holds roughly 900,000 distinct CDR3 sequences, with under 50% as singletons. What was sequenced was blood. These receptors were obtained from a man aged 25-40 years in good health.

V is TRBV10-3 and J is TRBJ2-3, with 8 positions matching TRBD1. V shed 10 bases, J shed 2 bases, and the junction held 14 bases outside the gene matches. Germline V lookup: CDR1 ENHRY, CDR2 SYGVKD. CDR3 length equals 16 residues. The CDR3 region is CATKLQGATVTDTQYF. CDR3 nucleotides: TGTGCCACTAAGCTGCAGGGGGCCACTGTCACAGATACGCAGTATTTT.

The V and J genes are TRBV7-2 and TRBJ2-5; 11 bases line up with TRBD2. CDR1 and CDR2 (germline): SGHTA, FQGNSA. Trimming took 2 bases from V and 7 from J; bases not matched to a gene: 6. There are 15 residues in the CDR3. The CDR3 protein is CASSLTSGGTLTQYF. The CDR3 DNA is TGTGCCAGCAGCTTAACTAGCGGGGGTACCTTGACCCAGTACTTC.

This clonotype was recorded a few times. This chain uses TRBV13 with TRBJ2-2, with 7 bases identical to TRBD1. The CDR3 spans 14 residues. Germline V gene data show CDR1 as PRHDT and CDR2 as FYEKMQ (reference sequence). J lost 4 bases, V lost 3 bases, and 2 bases had no gene match. CDR3 DNA sequence: TGTGCCAGCAGCTTGACAGGGTCCACCGGGGAGCTGTTTTTT. This codes for CASSLTGSTGELFF.

The V and J genes are TRBV5-1 and TRBJ2-3; 7 nucleotides match TRBD2. Trimming at V came to 4 bases and at J to 5 bases, leaving 7 bases not matched to a gene. There are 14 residues in the CDR3. CDR1 and CDR2 (germline): SGHRS, YFSETQ. As DNA, the CDR3 is TGCGCCAGCAGCCCGGGGGGAGTTAGAGATACGCAGTATTTT. Its translation: CASSPGGVRDTQYF.

This chain joins TRBV20-1 and TRBJ2-1; 9 bases are a match to TRBD2. Trimming removed 3 bases from V and 9 bases from J; junction bases left unmatched: 9. Looked up from germline, CDR1 is DFQATT and CDR2 is SNEGSKA (reference sequence). The CDR3 sequence is 14 residues long. The CDR3 sequence is CSARPSGAVREQFF. CDR3 DNA sequence: TGCAGTGCTAGGCCTAGCGGGGCGGTGCGTGAGCAGTTCTTC.

The genes are TRBV10-3 and TRBJ2-7, with D possibly called TRBD1 or TRBD2 (5 bases each). Germline lookup yields CDR1 ENHRY and CDR2 SYGVKD. The CDR3 sequence is 14 residues long. Trimming stripped 7 bases from V and 7 bases from J, with 20 bases between. DNA of the CDR3: TGTGCCATCATGGCCGGGGCAGACTACAATGAGCAGTACTTC. Protein sequence: CAIMAGADYNEQYF.

V and J are TRBV9 and TRBJ2-1; possible D gene TRBD1, 7 bases. The CDR3 is made up of 19 amino acids. Deletions cut 0 bases from V and 0 bases from J, with 19 bases between. Germline values: CDR1 SGDLS, CDR2 YYNGEE. The CDR3 spells CASSVEARGVSISYNEQFF. The CDR3 coding sequence is TGTGCCAGCAGCGTAGAGGCCAGGGGGGTCTCAATCTCCTACAATGAGCAGTTCTTC. Full variable domain (rest looked up from reference TRBV9 and TRBJ2-1): DSGVTQTPKHLITATGQRVTLRCSPRSGDLSVYWYQQSLDQGLQFLIQYYNGEERAKGNILERFSAQQFPDLHSELNLSSLELGDSALYFCASSVEARGVSISYNEQFFGPGTRLTVL.

This clonotype has only a few counts. The chain joins TRBV10-3 to TRBJ2-7, with D unresolved. This CDR3 is built from 13 residues. Germline CDR1 is ENHRY and CDR2 is SYGVKD. The V end lost 2 bases, the J end lost 0 bases, and 5 bases lay between the germline ends. For the CDR3, the DNA is TGTGCCATCAGTGAGGGGGACTCCTACGAGCAGTACTTC. Its protein product is CAISEGDSYEQYF.

The table lists this clonotype with a few counts. V gene TRBV3-1 combines with J gene TRBJ2-3; perhaps TRBD2 as D (6 bases). V shed 3 bases and J shed 0 bases, with 10 bases lying between them. Germline values: CDR1 LGHDT, CDR2 YNNKEL (reference sequence). CDR3 length: 15 residues. The CDR3 sequence: CASSHQRASTDTQYF. CDR3 in DNA: TGTGCCAGCAGCCACCAGCGGGCGAGCACAGATACGCAGTATTTT.

This clonotype has just a few counts. The chain recombines TRBV29-1 with TRBJ2-7; TRBD1 matches 7 bases. The germline gives CDR1 SQVTM, CDR2 ANQGSEA. V lost 3 bases, J lost 4 bases, and 9 bases stayed unmatched. The CDR3 is made up of 14 amino acids. The CDR3 DNA reads as TGCAGCGTTGAGGCTGGACAGGCTTTGTACGAGCAGTACTTC. Residues: CSVEAGQALYEQYF.

The chain uses TRBV7-9 and TRBJ2-2, with D unresolved. The CDR3 consists of 16 residues. V was pared by 2 bases and J by 2 bases, with 12 bases between. CDR1 and CDR2 (germline): SEHNR, FQNEAQ (reference sequence). CDR3 sequence reads: CASSLLSTRNTGELFF. In DNA, the CDR3 is TGTGCCAGCAGCTTATTATCGACACGAAACACCGGGGAGCTGTTTTTT.

V gene TRBV25-1 combines with J gene TRBJ2-3, with 10 bases that match TRBD1. Per the germline V gene, CDR1 is MGHDK and CDR2 is SYGVNS. The CDR3 has 19 residues. J lost 4 bases, V lost 4 bases, and 17 bases had no gene match. The chain's CDR3 is CASSGYRDRGGGWADTQYF. For the CDR3, the DNA is TGTGCCAGCAGTGGATACCGGGACAGGGGAGGCGGTTGGGCAGATACGCAGTATTTT.

The chain joins TRBV25-1 to TRBJ1-1; 8 bases fit TRBD1. From germline, CDR1 is MGHDK and CDR2 SYGVNS. The V and J ends lost 6 bases and 4 bases, in that order; junction bases with no gene match: 13. The CDR3 loop spans 16 amino acids. The CDR3 region is CASRLTGGGFGTEAFF. For the CDR3, the DNA is TGTGCCAGCAGGCTCACAGGGGGAGGTTTTGGCACTGAAGCTTTCTTT.

Of note for this clonotype: At one boundary the junction diverges from the germline segment, which might be a read error. The chain employs TRBV7-2 and TRBJ2-5, with 8 bases aligning to TRBD2. CDR3 length: 16 residues. CDR1 SGHTA and CDR2 FQGNSA come from the germline V gene. The CDR3 region is CARSLGRGGYQETQYF. In DNA, the CDR3 is TGTGCCCGCAGCTTGGGGCGCGGGGGGTACCAAGAGACCCAGTACTTC.

The genes are TRBV7-6 and TRBJ1-2; D is unresolved. The CDR3 sequence is 13 residues long. The germline V gene encodes CDR1 SGHVS and CDR2 FNYEAQ. Trimming shortened V by 5 bases and J by 8 bases, and 15 bases separated the two germline ends. CDR3 coding DNA: TGTGCCAGCAGCACAAGCGCGGGGAACGGCTACACCTTC. Amino acids: CASSTSAGNGYTF.

In DNA, the CDR3 is TGTGCCAGCGGTTTCGGTACTAGCGTTGCCCAAAACATTCAGTACTTC. Protein sequence: CASGFGTSVAQNIQYF. The chain links TRBV7-2 to TRBJ2-4, with 7 bases aligning to TRBD2. Trimming at V came to 8 bases and at J to 5 bases, leaving 15 bases not matched to a gene. The CDR3 runs to 16 residues. The V gene's germline CDR1 is SGHTA and CDR2 FQGNSA.

V is TRBV29-1 and J is TRBJ1-2; weak D call: TRBD1 (5 bases). Germline V gene data show CDR1 as SQVTM and CDR2 as ANQGSEA. CDR3 length: 16 residues. With 2 bases removed from V and 4 bases from J, the gap between germline ends came to 20 bases. The CDR3 is CSVESPGTELGYGYTF. DNA for the CDR3: TGCAGCGTTGAAAGCCCCGGGACCGAACTAGGCTATGGCTACACCTTC.

This chain links TRBV27 with TRBJ2-5, with TRBD2 identical over 7 bases. Trimming removed 5 bases from V and 2 bases from J; junction bases left unmatched: 5. The CDR3 sequence is 14 residues long. Per germline, CDR1 MNHEY and CDR2 SMNVEV (reference sequence). For the CDR3, the DNA is TGTGCCAGCAGTAGGGGAGGGTGGCAAGAGACCCAGTACTTC. This encodes CASSRGGWQETQYF.

The chain employs TRBV29-1 and TRBJ2-1; D gene unclear. This CDR3 has 13 residues. V gave up 6 bases and J gave up 0 bases, with 9 bases separating them. Germline CDR1 is SQVTM and CDR2 is ANQGSEA. CDR3 bases: TGCAGCGTCGCTAGGAGCTCCTACAATGAGCAGTTCTTC. The encoded protein is CSVARSSYNEQFF.

Many counts were recorded for this clonotype. The chain joins TRBV20-1 to TRBJ2-3; no clear D gene. Between the trimmed V and J ends, which lost 2 bases and 6 bases, there was a span of 15 bases. The CDR3 contains 14 residues. Germline values: CDR1 DFQATT, CDR2 SNEGSKA (reference sequence). The CDR3 nucleotides are TGCAGTGCTAGAATCGCCTTAGGTATCGATACGCAGTATTTT. Translating gives CSARIALGIDTQYF.

V is TRBV20-1 and J is TRBJ2-1; 10 bases fit TRBD2. The germline CDR1 and CDR2 sequences are DFQATT and SNEGSKA (reference sequence). The CDR3 is 16 amino acids. The ends lost 3 bases at V and 4 bases at J; junction bases unmatched: 9. The CDR3 coding sequence is TGCAGTGCTAGTAAACCTAGCGGGGGAGTGTACAATGAGCAGTTCTTC. It yields the protein CSASKPSGGVYNEQFF.

This chain joins TRBV12-3 or TRBV12-4 and TRBJ1-5; 9 nucleotides line up with TRBD1. The CDR3 sequence is 15 residues long. The V gene end was trimmed by 1 base and the J gene end by 6 bases; junction bases not matched to a gene: 4. The DNA for the CDR3 is TGTGCCAGCAGTTTAGATGGGACAGGGTTTCAGCCCCAGCATTTT. Translation gives CASSLDGTGFQPQHF.

This clonotype occurred many times. The rearrangement uses TRBV7-2 and TRBJ2-7; 13 nucleotides agree with TRBD2. V was pared by 1 base and J by 12 bases, with 6 bases of the junction left unmatched. CDR3 length: 14 amino acids. CDR1 and CDR2 from the germline V gene are SGHTA and FQGNSA. The CDR3 nucleotides read TGTGCCAGCAGCTTAGTAACTAGCGGGGGGGCTTTGTACTTC. Protein product: CASSLVTSGGALYF. Supplemented by reference TRBV7-2 and TRBJ2-7, the full variable domain reads GAGVSQSPSNKVTEKGKDVELRCDPISGHTALYWYRQSLGQGLEFLIYFQGNSAPDKSGLPSDRFSAERTGGSVSTLTIQRTQQEDSAVYLCASSLVTSGGALYFGPGTRLTVT.

The gene calls are TRBV5-8 and TRBJ1-2; D is undetermined. The germline gives CDR1 SGHTS, CDR2 YDEGEE. This CDR3 contains 14 residues. V was shortened by 4 bases and J by 7 bases, with 17 bases between the two germline ends. In DNA, the CDR3 is TGTGCCAGCAGCCCTGCGGGCCAATGGCGTGGCTACACCTTC. Residues: CASSPAGQWRGYTF.

This clonotype occurred many times. This chain joins TRBV9 and TRBJ1-1, with TRBD1 matching over 11 bases. The length of the CDR3 is 16 residues. Germline V CDR1 and CDR2: SGDLS, YYNGEE. Trimming took 3 bases from V and 0 from J; bases not matched to a gene: 4. The CDR3 coding sequence is TGTGCCAGCAGCGCCAGGACAGGGGGCATGAACACTGAAGCTTTCTTT. This encodes CASSARTGGMNTEAFF.

CDR3 region: CASSCAGSDEQYF. The CDR3 bases are TGTGCCAGCAGTTGTGCCGGGTCGGACGAGCAGTACTTC. The chain combines TRBV28 with TRBJ2-5; the D is unclear. With the DNA end fitting TRBJ2-7 better, the J assignment may be wrong. The CDR3 is 13 amino acids. Germline CDR1 and CDR2: MDHEN and SYDVKM.

This clonotype turned up a few times. V is TRBV5-1 and J is TRBJ1-5, with D hard to call. CDR1 and CDR2 (germline): SGHRS, YFSETQ. V was cut by 0 bases and J by 2 bases, with 9 bases left in between. The CDR3 sequence is 15 residues long. CDR3 nucleotides: TGCGCCAGCAGCTTGGGCCCGTCAGGCAATCAGCCCCAGCATTTT. Protein: CASSLGPSGNQPQHF.